The present TCR beta chain was sequenced within a study of cytomegalovirus exposure and HLA in healthy donors. The PCR made use of 60 Vbeta and 13 Jbeta primers. Using immunoSEQ multiplex PCR, the repertoire was profiled, and TCRdb retains in-frame clones only, with some absent. The sample includes about 180,000 clones, around 80% of them seen just once. Study results and caveats: TCR beta chain V- and J-gene trimming was linked, in a later analysis, to a missense variant in DCLRE1C.

The CDR3 loop spans 17 amino acids. Germline CDR1 and CDR2: ENHRY and SYGVKD. V trimming: 2 bases; J trimming: 8 bases; junction bases outside the gene matches: 12. Comments on this clone: Its antigen is not known.

What was sequenced was PBMCs. This rearrangement joins TRBV10-3 to TRBJ2-1; 10 positions agree with TRBD1. The TCR was taken from a male donor in good health and CMV-seronegative. The CDR3, as DNA: TGTGCCATCAGTGAGCCCCAGTGGGACAGGGGAACCGATGAGCAGTTCTTC. Protein: CAISEPQWDRGTDEQFF.